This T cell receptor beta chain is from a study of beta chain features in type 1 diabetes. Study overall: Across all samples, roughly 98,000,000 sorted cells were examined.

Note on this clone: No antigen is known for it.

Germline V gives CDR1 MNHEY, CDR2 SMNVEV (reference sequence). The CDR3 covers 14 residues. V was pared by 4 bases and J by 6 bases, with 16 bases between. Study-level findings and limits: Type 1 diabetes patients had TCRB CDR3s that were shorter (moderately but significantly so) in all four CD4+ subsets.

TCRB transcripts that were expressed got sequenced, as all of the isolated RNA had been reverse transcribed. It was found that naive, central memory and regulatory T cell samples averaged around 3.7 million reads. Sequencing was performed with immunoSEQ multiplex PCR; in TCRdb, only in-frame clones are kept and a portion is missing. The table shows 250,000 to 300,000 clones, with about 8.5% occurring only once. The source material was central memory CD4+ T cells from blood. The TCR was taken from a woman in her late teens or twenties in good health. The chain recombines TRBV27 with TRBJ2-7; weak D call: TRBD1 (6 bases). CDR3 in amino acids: CASSSGHKGSEQYF. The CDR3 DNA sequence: TGTGCCAGCAGTTCGGGACACAAAGGGTCCGAGCAGTACTTC.